The 30 T cell receptor beta chains in this list originate from one sample, sequenced in a study of T cells in Graves' hyperthyroidism and ophthalmopathy. Amplified TCR beta CDR3 regions came from RNA transcripts. HTBI primers drove first-round RT-PCR of the TCR CDR3. TCRdb reprocessed the multiplex PCR reads with MiXCR, giving one entry per CDR3 protein. The sample carries around 440,000 distinct CDR3 sequences, approximately 15% recorded once. The sequencing sample was made of blood. The origin of the receptors is a woman between 18 and 29 years old with Graves' hyperthyroidism.

This clonotype has a count of ten or more. The chain carries TRBV27 and TRBJ2-7; 8 positions match TRBD1. Trimming removed 6 bases from V and 4 bases from J; junction bases left unmatched: 14. Germline CDR1 is MNHEY and CDR2 is SMNVEV (reference sequence). This CDR3 has 16 amino acids. The CDR3 DNA reads as TGTGCCAGCAGCTACGCAGGGGGCGCGGTGTGGTACGAGCAGTACTTC. Encoded protein: CASSYAGGAVWYEQYF.

This clonotype has more than one count but fewer than ten. One end of the junction varies from germline; a read error may be responsible. The chain combines TRBV5-1 with TRBJ2-1; 8 bases agree with TRBD2. The CDR3 covers 16 residues. Germline loops: CDR1 SGHRS, CDR2 YFSETQ. CDR3 nucleotides: TGTGCCAGCAGACCCCTAACGGGGGGGGATTACAATGAGCAGTTCTTC. It is translated as CASRPLTGGDYNEQFF.

The rearrangement links TRBV18 to TRBJ1-3; 12 positions match TRBD1. V was pared by 0 bases and J by 8 bases, with 2 bases of the junction left unmatched. Germline values: CDR1 KGHSH, CDR2 LQKENI. This CDR3 spans 15 amino acids. The CDR3 loop is CASSPPGTGGYTIYF. Written as DNA, the CDR3 is TGTGCCAGCTCACCACCCGGGACAGGGGGCTACACCATATATTTT.

The sample holds a few counts of this clonotype. The chain recombines TRBV4-1 with TRBJ2-7; D is possibly TRBD1 (5 bases). The germline V gene has CDR1 MGHRA and CDR2 YSYEKL. This CDR3 is built from 14 residues. Trimming pared 3 bases from V and 4 bases from J, leaving 13 bases between. The CDR3 DNA is TGCGCCAGCAGCCAGAACCCAGGGATTTACGAGCAGTACTTC. It encodes CASSQNPGIYEQYF.

This clonotype was seen once. Just one base apart from a much larger clone, this may be a read error. V and J are TRBV13 and TRBJ2-7; unclear D gene. From germline, CDR1 is PRHDT and CDR2 FYEKMQ (reference sequence). The CDR3 totals 12 residues. The CDR3 DNA follows: TGTGCCAGGAGCTTAACAAGGAGCGAGCAGTACTTC. Encoded protein: CARSLTRSEQYF. The full variable domain, its missing parts supplied by reference TRBV13 and TRBJ2-7, is AAGVIQSPRHLIKEKRETATLKCYPIPRHDTVYWYQQGPGQDPQFLISFYEKMQSDKGSIPDRFSAQQFSDYHSELNMSSLELGDSALYFCARSLTRSEQYFGPGTRLTVT.

This chain connects TRBV20-1 to TRBJ2-5, with a possible D match to TRBD1 (8 bases). The CDR3 has 14 residues. CDR1 and CDR2 from the germline V gene are DFQATT and SNEGSKA (reference sequence). Trimming removed 7 bases from V and 1 base from J, with 16 bases in between. The CDR3: CSVTGGVSQETQYF. The CDR3 DNA follows: TGCAGTGTTACAGGGGGGGTCAGCCAAGAGACCCAGTACTTC.

The sample holds many counts of this clonotype. The gene calls are TRBV5-1 and TRBJ1-5; 9 nucleotides line up with TRBD1. Germline lookup yields CDR1 SGHRS and CDR2 YFSETQ. The CDR3 is 15 amino acids. The J segment lost 7 bases and the V segment lost 4 bases, leaving 9 bases of the junction unmatched. The CDR3 DNA reads as TGCGCCAGCAGCGATACAGGGGGCTCGGGGCAGCCCCAGCATTTT. Its translation is CASSDTGGSGQPQHF.

V is TRBV7-3 and J is TRBJ2-7; TRBD2 matches at 9 bases. The CDR3 loop spans 15 amino acids. Germline V lookup: CDR1 SGHTA, CDR2 FQGTGA. V trimming: 2 bases; J trimming: 5 bases; junction bases outside the gene matches: 7. CDR3 bases: TGTGCCAGCAGCTTATTAGCGGGAGATCCCAACGAGCAGTACTTC. Its protein is CASSLLAGDPNEQYF.

This clonotype has a count of ten or more. The chain employs TRBV6-6 and TRBJ2-5, with TRBD2 matching over 16 bases. V lost 2 bases and J lost 4; bases outside the gene matches: 7. Germline loops: CDR1 MNHNY, CDR2 SVGAGI (reference sequence). The CDR3 extends over 18 amino acids. CDR3 sequence reads: CASSYPGLAGGPGETQYF. CDR3 in DNA: TGTGCCAGCAGTTACCCGGGACTAGCGGGGGGGCCTGGAGAGACCCAGTACTTC.

This clonotype was observed many times. The chain links TRBV29-1 to TRBJ1-3, with TRBD1 matching over 7 bases. Germline trimming cut 4 bases from V and 0 bases from J; bases unmatched to any gene: 6. The CDR3 loop spans 15 amino acids. From germline, CDR1 is SQVTM and CDR2 ANQGSEA. CDR3 region: CSVVAGGHSGNTIYF. DNA for the CDR3: TGCAGCGTTGTGGCAGGGGGTCACTCTGGAAACACCATATATTTT.

Ten or more counts support this clonotype. The chain joins TRBV2 to TRBJ2-7, with 11 bases that match TRBD2. Germline-derived CDR1 and CDR2 are SNHLY and FYNNEI. V shed 6 bases, J shed 0 bases, and the junction held 1 base outside the gene matches. The CDR3 spans 14 residues. For the CDR3, the DNA is TGTGCCAGCAGGACTAGCGGGATCTCCTACGAGCAGTACTTC. Protein product: CASRTSGISYEQYF.

This clonotype came up many times. This chain uses TRBV12-3 or TRBV12-4 with TRBJ2-2, with 9 bases aligning to TRBD1. Losses at the gene ends were 7 bases for V and 3 bases for J; bases not matched to a gene: 9. The CDR3 extends over 16 amino acids. CDR3 sequence: CASTLNRDRDTGELFF. CDR3 sequence (DNA): TGTGCCAGCACCCTAAATCGGGACAGGGACACCGGGGAGCTGTTTTTT.

This clonotype was picked up many times. This sequence joins TRBV5-1 and TRBJ2-3, with a possible D match to TRBD1 (6 bases). This CDR3 is 14 amino acids long. Trimming took off 4 bases at V and 2 bases at J, with 11 bases between the two ends. CDR1 and CDR2 (germline): SGHRS, YFSETQ. CDR3: CASSLGQPTDTQYF. CDR3 bases: TGCGCCAGCAGCCTAGGACAGCCCACAGATACGCAGTATTTT.

The sample holds many counts of this clonotype. J is TRBJ1-1 and V is TRBV7-9; D call uncertain. The length of the CDR3 is 16 residues. Germline V CDR1 and CDR2: SEHNR, FQNEAQ (reference sequence). V lost 5 bases and J lost 0, with 16 bases in between. The CDR3 here is CASSPSASTLNTEAFF. DNA for the CDR3: TGTGCCAGCAGCCCCTCCGCCTCTACACTGAACACTGAAGCTTTCTTT.

In its sample, this clonotype was seen a few times. The chain links TRBV7-9 to TRBJ2-1; D remains ambiguous. Germline CDR1 SEHNR, CDR2 FQNEAQ (reference sequence). With 4 bases removed from V and 9 bases from J, the gap between germline ends came to 19 bases. This CDR3 spans 15 amino acids. The CDR3 sequence: CASSSLVGSLFEQFF. In DNA form, the CDR3 reads TGTGCCAGCAGCTCCTTGGTTGGGTCTCTTTTTGAGCAGTTCTTC.

Concerning this clonotype: With a much larger clone just one base away, this may be a read error. The V call is TRBV10-3, the J call TRBJ2-5, with 8 bases lining up with TRBD1. Germline V CDR1 and CDR2: ENHRY, SYGVKD. The V and J ends lost 10 bases and 3 bases, in that order; junction bases with no gene match: 10. This CDR3 spans 14 amino acids. CDR3 sequence (DNA): TGTGCCACCAGAAAGGACAGGGCCAAAGAGACCCAGTACTTC. This codes for CATRKDRAKETQYF.

The chain couples TRBV7-3 to TRBJ1-2; unclear D gene. The V and J ends lost 2 bases and 8 bases respectively, with 12 bases between them. Germline CDR1 is SGHTA and CDR2 is FQGTGA. The length of the CDR3 is 13 residues. The chain's CDR3 is CASSLGRSEGYTF. CDR3 bases: TGTGCCAGCAGCTTAGGCAGGTCGGAAGGCTACACCTTC. Using reference TRBV7-3 and TRBJ1-2 for the parts outside the CDR3, the full variable domain is GAGVSQTPSNKVTEKGKYVELRCDPISGHTALYWYRQSLGQGPEFLIYFQGTGAADDSGLPNDRFFAVRPEGSVSTLKIQRTERGDSAVYLCASSLGRSEGYTFGSGTRLTVV.

This clonotype was seen only a few times. A single base separates this from a much larger clone, so it may be a read error. V is TRBV11-2 and J is TRBJ2-1, with a weak D call TRBD1 (5 bases). The V gene's germline CDR1 is SGHAT and CDR2 FQNNGV. V was trimmed by 5 bases and J by 6 bases, leaving 17 bases between them. This CDR3 has 15 residues. In DNA form, the CDR3 reads TGTGCCAGCAGCCGTTTACTCCAGGGTGCCAATGAGCAGTTCTTC. This encodes CASSRLLQGANEQFF.

This clonotype has just one count. The chain joins TRBV6-1 to TRBJ1-2, with D maybe TRBD1 (5 bases). V lost 2 bases to trimming and J lost 4 bases, with 11 bases between them. The CDR3 sequence is 14 residues long. The V gene's germline CDR1 is MNHNS and CDR2 SASEGT. This CDR3 reads CASSETRARYGYTF. The CDR3 bases are TGTGCCAGCAGTGAAACCAGGGCTCGCTATGGCTACACCTTC.

The table lists this clonotype with many counts. CDR3 in amino acids: CASSPGQGAGTEAFF. The CDR3 nucleotides read TGTGCCAGCAGCCCCGGACAGGGGGCCGGCACTGAAGCTTTCTTT. The chain links TRBV11-3 to TRBJ1-1, with TRBD1 identical over 11 bases. The ends lost 5 bases at V and 4 bases at J; junction bases unmatched: 6. CDR1 and CDR2 from the germline V gene are SGHNT and YENEEA. The CDR3 consists of 15 residues.

The V and J genes are TRBV6-2 or TRBV6-3 and TRBJ1-1; possible D gene TRBD1, 5 bases. This CDR3 comprises 15 residues. V lost 7 bases and J lost 1, with 16 bases in between. Germline CDR1 and CDR2: MNHEY and SVGEGT. As DNA, the CDR3 is TGTGCCAGCACCCCGCCGGGGGAGCCGAACACTGAAGCTTTCTTT. This translates into CASTPPGEPNTEAFF.

This clonotype was picked up many times. The chain joins TRBV7-3 to TRBJ2-2; no definite D call. The CDR3 spans 12 residues. The V gene lost 5 bases and the J gene lost 5 bases, with 6 bases spanning the gap. Germline CDR1 and CDR2: SGHTA and FQGTGA. In nucleotides, the CDR3 is TGTGCCAGCAGCCAGGCAACCGGGGAGCTGTTTTTT. Protein sequence: CASSQATGELFF. Using reference TRBV7-3 and TRBJ2-2 for the parts outside the CDR3, the full variable domain is GAGVSQTPSNKVTEKGKYVELRCDPISGHTALYWYRQSLGQGPEFLIYFQGTGAADDSGLPNDRFFAVRPEGSVSTLKIQRTERGDSAVYLCASSQATGELFFGEGSRLTVL.

This clonotype was seen many times. This chain connects TRBV5-8 to TRBJ1-2; 7 nucleotides match TRBD1. J lost 4 bases, V lost 1 base, and 4 bases had no gene match. Germline V gene lookup returns CDR1 SGHTS and CDR2 YDEGEE. This CDR3 region has 14 residues. DNA for the CDR3: TGTGCCAGCAGCTTGCTGGGACAGACCTATGGCTACACCTTC. It specifies CASSLLGQTYGYTF.

This clonotype was counted a few times. This chain uses TRBV29-1 with TRBJ2-1, with D maybe TRBD1 (5 bases). V was shortened by 3 bases and J by 2 bases, with 11 bases between the two germline ends. Germline V CDR1 and CDR2: SQVTM, ANQGSEA. The CDR3 covers 14 residues. The CDR3 here is CSVDRQGPYNEQFF. The CDR3 DNA reads TGCAGCGTTGACCGGCAGGGTCCCTACAATGAGCAGTTCTTC.

The chain uses TRBV19 and TRBJ1-2; 7 positions match TRBD1. The germline V gene has CDR1 LNHDA and CDR2 SQIVND (reference sequence). The CDR3 is made up of 14 amino acids. The DNA of the CDR3 is TGTGCAGGGTGGGAGGGGGCGCGAGACTATGGCTACACCTTC. Its protein product is CAGWEGARDYGYTF.

This clonotype has ten or more counts. The rearrangement links TRBV2 to TRBJ2-7, with a tentative D call TRBD2 (6 bases). The CDR3 contains 13 residues. Germline V gene data show CDR1 as SNHLY and CDR2 as FYNNEI. V was pared by 6 bases and J by 6 bases, with 15 bases between. In nucleotides, the CDR3 is TGTGCCAGCAGGAACGGGGGTCGGGCCGAGCAGTACTTC. Protein sequence: CASRNGGRAEQYF.

The table lists this clonotype with a few counts. The V gene is TRBV5-8, the J gene TRBJ2-3; 7 bases fit TRBD2. This CDR3 has 14 amino acids. V gave up 5 bases and J gave up 4 bases; unmatched junction bases: 7. Germline V gene sequence: CDR1 SGHTS, CDR2 YDEGEE. In nucleotides, the CDR3 is TGTGCCAGCAGTACCGGGACTAACCCAGATACGCAGTATTTT. It specifies CASSTGTNPDTQYF. Together with reference TRBV5-8 and TRBJ2-3, the CDR3 gives the full variable domain: EAGVTQSPTHLIKTRGQQATLRCSPISGHTSVYWYQQALGLGLQFLLWYDEGEERNRGNFPPRFSGRQFPNYSSELNVNALELEDSALYLCASSTGTNPDTQYFGPGTRLTVL.

This clonotype was seen many times. The chain combines TRBV20-1 with TRBJ1-2, with D uncertain. The CDR3 is 13 residues long. Germline V gives CDR1 DFQATT, CDR2 SNEGSKA (reference sequence). V was trimmed by 0 bases and J by 2 bases, leaving 7 bases between them. The CDR3 sequence is CSARDGRNYGYTF. CDR3 DNA sequence: TGCAGTGCTAGAGATGGAAGGAACTATGGCTACACCTTC.

This rearrangement joins TRBV28 to TRBJ2-7, with 9 bases aligning to TRBD1. V dropped 7 bases and J dropped 6; count of bases not matched to a gene: 10. This CDR3 has 14 residues. CDR1 is MDHEN, CDR2 SYDVKM, per germline. The CDR3 nucleotides read TGTGCCAGCACTCGCCTGGGACAGGGTTTCGAGCAGTACTTC. Translation: CASTRLGQGFEQYF.

This clonotype was seen many times. The CDR3 here is CASSEKGEYYEQYF. The CDR3, as DNA: TGTGCCAGCAGTGAGAAGGGGGAATACTACGAGCAGTACTTC. This chain uses TRBV6-1 with TRBJ2-7; possible D gene TRBD1, 6 bases. V gave up 3 bases and J gave up 3 bases, with 12 bases separating them. CDR1 is MNHNS, CDR2 SASEGT, per germline. The CDR3 spans 14 residues.